This T cell receptor (beta chain) was captured in a study of T-cell memory formation after mild COVID-19. TCRdb processed the 5' RACE reads anew with MiXCR; each CDR3 protein has one entry. The repertoire holds hundreds of thousands of distinct CDR3 sequences, with 20% to 30% as singletons. Overall study findings and caveats: Mostly located in CM and EM were contracting CD4+ clones, with contracting CD8+ clones located in EMRA.

This clonotype has a count of ten or more. Its cognate antigen is unknown. CDR3 size: 18 residues. V was pared by 5 bases and J by 0 bases, with 9 bases of the junction left unmatched. Per the germline V gene, CDR1 is DFQATT and CDR2 is SNEGSKA (reference sequence). V is TRBV20-1 and J is TRBJ2-1, with TRBD2 identical over 14 bases. The TCR was taken from an adult woman who had mild COVID-19 (a few samples of this study predate the infection). Cell type and time point are not known. Sequences were obtained from PBMCs or a T cell subset sorted from them (not recorded which). CDR3 protein: CSALGTSGGHISYNEQFF. The CDR3 coding sequence is TGCAGTGCTCTCGGGACTAGCGGGGGCCATATCTCCTACAATGAGCAGTTCTTC.